The T cell receptor beta chain described here comes from a study of T cell responses to AZD1222 COVID-19 vaccine (dated by TCRdb to about 2021). With regard to the full study: AZD1222 recipients given second doses at about 4 weeks or at about 12 weeks were pooled, since spike-specific TCR depth and breadth were not found to differ between the two schedules. A total of under 250 trial participants underwent TCR sequencing, of whom about 200 had received two doses of AZD1222 and approximately 26 had received two doses of the MenACWY control vaccine. Trial participants were enrolled into age subgroups of 18-55, 56-69 and 70-plus years, which contained 148, 28 and 57 TCR-sequenced participants, respectively.

According to the study, the label for this sample's time point signals: baseline before first vaccination. Vaccinee samples were obtained from the UK trials COV001 and COV002, which included a single-blind randomized controlled phase 2/3 trial of AZD1222 (ChAdOx1 nCoV-19) in healthy adults. For TCRbeta chain sequencing, PBMC samples from trial participants were taken at day 0 and at day 28 after the second dose. This clone has only one observation. Its antigen is not yet known. No quality values exist for individual bases; no much larger clone is one base distant. The CDR3 regions of human TCRbeta chains were analyzed by immunosequencing. Per the original workflow: TCRs in the repertoires were compared against a reference library of SARS-CoV-2-specific TCRs that had been generated with the MIRA antigen-specificity platform. Breadth was defined as the fraction of unique TCRs that were SARS-CoV-2-associated, and depth was defined as the fraction of total T cells that were SARS-CoV-2-associated. Using the MIRA data, each spike-specific TCR was mapped to the spike region that the TCR reacts to and placed in a CD4 or CD8 class. Log10-transformed breadth and depth values were compared by one-way ANOVA with Sidak's multiple comparisons tests. Sourced from immuneACCESS, this table was stored by TCRdb with only in-frame sequences that have V and J called. A share of the clones is absent; for the studies checked, an unresolved V gene accounts for under half, and the remainder has no known explanation. V, J and clone size are those of that table, while D and trimming were read from the DNA. Recorded for this sample are about 130,000 clones; approximately 88% of them occurred a single time. The ten largest account for roughly 3.9% of the sample.

Study-wide findings and limitations: CD4 TCRs associated with the vaccine covered the entire spike protein, and the dominant responses were in regions 160-218 and 743-854. Participants were mostly white British and included more females than males, and it was suggested by the authors that clonal diversity may have been underestimated. No day 14 peak-response samples were available, so repertoires were characterized only after the peak T cell response. In the small 56-69-year group, the increase in depth fell short of significance, most likely because of low power. Spike-specific TCR breadth and depth rose significantly after two AZD1222 doses compared with day 0 and with MenACWY recipients. Reportedly, close to half of the unique spike-specific TCRs recognized epitopes lying outside the regions that are mutated in the B.1.351 and B.1.1.7 variants. Conclusions about previously exposed vaccinees were limited because only six AZD1222 recipients were SARS-CoV-2 seropositive at baseline.

There are 16 amino acids in the CDR3, from cysteine to phenylalanine inclusive. The kept DNA is CDR3 alone, 48 bases in frame from the first base. This receptor was obtained from an adult in good health. The V and J segments used are TRBV21-1 and TRBJ1-5; TRBD1 is the table's D call and was not checked against the DNA. TRBV21-1 is a pseudogene locus. Sample: peripheral blood, taken on day 0 of AZD1222 vaccination. In nucleotides, the sequence is TGTGCCAGCAGCAAAGGAGGCAGGGGTGGAAATCAGCCCCAGCATTTT. The resulting protein is CASSKGGRGGNQPQHF.